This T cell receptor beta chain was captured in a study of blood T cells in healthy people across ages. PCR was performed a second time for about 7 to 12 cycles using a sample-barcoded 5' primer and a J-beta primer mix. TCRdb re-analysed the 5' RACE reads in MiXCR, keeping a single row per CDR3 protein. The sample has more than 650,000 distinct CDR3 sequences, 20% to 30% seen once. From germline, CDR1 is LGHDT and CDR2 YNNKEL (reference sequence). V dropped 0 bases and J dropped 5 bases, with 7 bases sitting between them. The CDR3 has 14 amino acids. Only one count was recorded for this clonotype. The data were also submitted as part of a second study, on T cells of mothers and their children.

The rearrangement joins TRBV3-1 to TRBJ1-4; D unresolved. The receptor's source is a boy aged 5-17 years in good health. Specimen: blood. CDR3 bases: TGTGCCAGCAGCCAAGATTTGGCCAATGAAAAACTGTTTTTT. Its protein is CASSQDLANEKLFF.